A single sample gave rise to the 29 T cell receptor beta chains below, sequenced in a study of technical replicates of blood from a handful of donors. Assay used: immunoSEQ multiplex PCR; TCRdb lists only in-frame clones, some missing. The sample lists 75,000 to 100,000 clones; roughly 94% were seen once. The sequenced sample was T cells isolated from PBMCs. These receptors came from a human donor in good health.

This clone was found once. The J gene is TRBJ2-1, the V gene TRBV5-6, with a tentative D call TRBD1 (5 bases). V dropped 3 bases and J dropped 6 bases, with 16 bases sitting between them. The CDR3 length is 15 residues. Per the germline V gene, CDR1 is SGHDT and CDR2 is YYEEEE. DNA of the CDR3: TGTGCCAGCAGCTCGCCCGACAGAAGTTTCAATGAGCAGTTCTTC. Amino acids: CASSSPDRSFNEQFF.

CDR3 sequence (DNA): TGCGCCAGCAGCCCGGGCAGGGTCACTGAAGCTTTCTTT. Its translation: CASSPGRVTEAFF. This chain connects TRBV4-1 to TRBJ1-1, with TRBD1 as a possible D gene (5 bases). The CDR3 loop spans 13 amino acids. V was clipped by 4 bases and J by 4 bases, with 10 bases between them. CDR1 MGHRA and CDR2 YSYEKL come from the germline V gene.

The gene calls are TRBV5-8 and TRBJ2-7; 8 positions match TRBD1. V lost 3 bases, J lost 7 bases, and 12 bases stayed unmatched. Germline lookup yields CDR1 SGHTS and CDR2 YDEGEE. CDR3 size: 15 residues. The CDR3 region is CASSSGDRRSLEQYF. CDR3 DNA: TGTGCCAGCAGCTCCGGGGACAGGCGTAGCCTTGAGCAGTACTTC.

The J gene is TRBJ2-7, the V gene TRBV9; no clear D gene. Trimming removed 3 bases from V and 7 bases from J, with 11 bases in between. Germline lookup yields CDR1 SGDLS and CDR2 YYNGEE. This CDR3 is 12 amino acids long. In DNA, the CDR3 is TGTGCCAGCAGCGGGTCCCTCGGGGAGCAGTACTTC. It codes for CASSGSLGEQYF. The whole variable domain, filled in from reference TRBV9 and TRBJ2-7, reads DSGVTQTPKHLITATGQRVTLRCSPRSGDLSVYWYQQSLDQGLQFLIQYYNGEERAKGNILERFSAQQFPDLHSELNLSSLELGDSALYFCASSGSLGEQYFGPGTRLTVT.

The chain recombines TRBV10-3 with TRBJ2-3, with D perhaps TRBD1 (5 bases). V gave up 0 bases and J gave up 1 base, with 14 bases separating them. The CDR3 consists of 17 residues. Germline CDR1 reads ENHRY; CDR2 reads SYGVKD. This CDR3 reads CAISESGQGRGTDTQYF. For the CDR3, the DNA is TGTGCCATCAGTGAGTCAGGCCAGGGAAGAGGCACAGATACGCAGTATTTT.

The chain recombines TRBV2 with TRBJ1-1, with D maybe TRBD1 (5 bases). CDR3 size: 14 residues. Trimming removed 6 bases at V and 5 bases at J, with 16 bases between. Per germline, CDR1 SNHLY and CDR2 FYNNEI. Here the CDR3 DNA reads TGTGCCAGCAGCGCGACAGTGGCGGAGACTGAAGCTTTCTTT. Encoded protein: CASSATVAETEAFF.

The rearrangement links TRBV4-1 to TRBJ2-3; perhaps TRBD1 as D (6 bases). CDR3 length: 16 residues. Germline CDR1 is MGHRA and CDR2 is YSYEKL. Trimming took off 4 bases at V and 6 bases at J, with 20 bases between the two ends. CDR3 nucleotide sequence: TGCGCCAGCAGCCTTCGGACAGCAGGGCCTAGTGATACGCAGTATTTT. Translated, it gives CASSLRTAGPSDTQYF.

This rearrangement joins TRBV29-1 to TRBJ2-1; TRBD2 agrees at 8 bases. The ends lost 5 bases at V and 4 bases at J; junction bases unmatched: 7. This CDR3 comprises 14 residues. Germline assignment: CDR1 SQVTM and CDR2 ANQGSEA. The CDR3 spells CSVRSGGSYNEQFF. CDR3 DNA sequence: TGCAGCGTTCGCAGCGGGGGTTCGTACAATGAGCAGTTCTTC.

This chain connects TRBV6-1 to TRBJ1-1; possibly TRBD1 for D (5 bases). Deletions cut 4 bases from V and 5 bases from J, with 11 bases between. This CDR3 contains 13 residues. Germline CDR1 and CDR2: MNHNS and SASEGT. The CDR3 loop reads CASSGREVTEAFF. The CDR3 nucleotides are TGTGCCAGCAGTGGCAGGGAGGTTACTGAAGCTTTCTTT.

V is TRBV5-1 and J is TRBJ1-1; D ambiguous. V was cut by 4 bases and J by 1 base, with 5 bases left in between. Germline values: CDR1 SGHRS, CDR2 YFSETQ. The CDR3 totals 12 residues. The CDR3 coding sequence is TGCGCCAGCAGCAACAAGAACACTGAAGCTTTCTTT. Residues: CASSNKNTEAFF.

This sequence joins TRBV5-4 and TRBJ1-2; no definite D call. CDR3 length equals 12 residues. Per germline, CDR1 SGHNT and CDR2 YYREEE (reference sequence). V lost 0 bases, J lost 5 bases, and 5 bases lay in between. The CDR3 coding sequence is TGTGCCAGCAGCTTGGAGGAGTATGGCTACACCTTC. Encoded protein: CASSLEEYGYTF.

V is TRBV5-1 and J is TRBJ1-1; 10 bases line up with TRBD1. This CDR3 has 14 residues. Per germline, CDR1 SGHRS and CDR2 YFSETQ. V lost 3 bases, J lost 7 bases, and 6 bases stayed unmatched. The CDR3 loop is CASSYGQGVVEAFF. For the CDR3, the DNA is TGCGCCAGCAGCTACGGACAGGGGGTGGTTGAAGCTTTCTTT. The full variable domain, its missing parts supplied by reference TRBV5-1 and TRBJ1-1, is KAGVTQTPRYLIKTRGQQVTLSCSPISGHRSVSWYQQTPGQGLQFLFEYFSETQRNKGNFPGRFSGRQFSNSRSEMNVSTLELGDSALYLCASSYGQGVVEAFFGQGTRLTVV.

The chain has TRBV10-3 and TRBJ1-1; D is undetermined. Per the germline V gene, CDR1 is ENHRY and CDR2 is SYGVKD. Between the trimmed V and J ends, which lost 5 bases and 3 bases, there was a span of 4 bases. The CDR3 has 11 residues. The chain's CDR3 is CAISRDTEAFF. The CDR3 DNA follows: TGTGCCATCAGTCGGGACACTGAAGCTTTCTTT.

The chain recombines TRBV28 with TRBJ2-7, with 11 bases matching TRBD2. This CDR3 is 17 amino acids long. The germline CDR1 and CDR2 sequences are MDHEN and SYDVKM. The trim removed 2 bases at V and 5 bases at J, leaving 11 bases unmatched. The CDR3 reads CASSLEGGASGRNEQYF. CDR3 nucleotide sequence: TGTGCCAGCAGTTTAGAGGGGGGAGCTAGCGGGAGGAACGAGCAGTACTTC.

The J gene is TRBJ2-7, the V gene TRBV7-9; D might be TRBD2 (5 bases). With 5 bases removed from V and 3 bases from J, the gap between germline ends came to 14 bases. The CDR3 consists of 14 residues. CDR1 and CDR2 (germline): SEHNR, FQNEAQ (reference sequence). This chain's CDR3 is CASSAIGNFYEQYF. The CDR3 DNA reads TGTGCCAGCAGCGCCATCGGGAATTTCTACGAGCAGTACTTC.

This chain uses TRBV19 with TRBJ2-1; D is perhaps TRBD1 (6 bases). Trimming stripped 3 bases from V and 5 bases from J, with 35 bases between. The CDR3 extends over 22 amino acids. The V gene's germline CDR1 is LNHDA and CDR2 SQIVND (reference sequence). In nucleotides, the CDR3 is TGTGCCAGTAGTATGGGTCCTAGGAAGAACAGGGTAGGAGCACACACGCACAATGAGCAGTTCTTC. Translated, it gives CASSMGPRKNRVGAHTHNEQFF.

The table lists this clone with a count of one. V is TRBV13 and J is TRBJ1-2; no clear D gene. Germline-derived CDR1 and CDR2 are PRHDT and FYEKMQ (reference sequence). The CDR3 loop spans 14 amino acids. V lost 2 bases to trimming and J lost 4 bases, with 11 bases between them. The CDR3 loop is CASSLNGPFYGYTF. The DNA for the CDR3 is TGTGCCAGCAGCTTAAATGGCCCTTTCTATGGCTACACCTTC. The whole variable domain, remainder taken from reference TRBV13 and TRBJ1-2, is AAGVIQSPRHLIKEKRETATLKCYPIPRHDTVYWYQQGPGQDPQFLISFYEKMQSDKGSIPDRFSAQQFSDYHSELNMSSLELGDSALYFCASSLNGPFYGYTFGSGTRLTVV.

The CDR3 is CASSGYSGQGYEQYF. CDR3 DNA: TGTGCCAGCAGCGGATATTCCGGACAAGGCTACGAGCAGTACTTC. The chain combines TRBV5-4 with TRBJ2-7, with D maybe TRBD1 (5 bases). Germline V gives CDR1 SGHNT, CDR2 YYREEE (reference sequence). The CDR3 has 15 amino acids. Trimming left V 4 bases short and J 3 bases short, with 17 bases between. The full variable domain, completed using reference TRBV5-4 and TRBJ2-7, is ETGVTQSPTHLIKTRGQQVTLRCSSQSGHNTVSWYQQALGQGPQFIFQYYREEENGRGNFPPRFSGLQFPNYSSELNVNALELDDSALYLCASSGYSGQGYEQYFGPGTRLTVT.

The V and J genes are TRBV5-1 and TRBJ2-3, with 10 bases that match TRBD2. Trimming removed 3 bases from V and 6 bases from J; junction bases left unmatched: 7. CDR1 and CDR2 (germline): SGHRS, YFSETQ. The CDR3 runs 15 residues. The CDR3 spells CASSSLAGGEDTQYF. The CDR3 DNA reads as TGCGCCAGCAGCTCGTTAGCGGGAGGTGAGGATACGCAGTATTTT.

J is TRBJ2-1 and V is TRBV4-1, with a possible D match to TRBD2 (5 bases). V was cut by 5 bases and J by 4 bases, with 15 bases left in between. This CDR3 has 15 amino acids. Germline CDR1 is MGHRA and CDR2 is YSYEKL. CDR3 protein: CASSVLGREYNEQFF. The CDR3 DNA sequence: TGCGCCAGCAGCGTGTTAGGACGGGAATACAATGAGCAGTTCTTC.

The genes are TRBV30 and TRBJ1-5, with D maybe TRBD1 (6 bases). V shed 5 bases and J shed 4 bases, with 9 bases lying between them. Germline lookup yields CDR1 GTSNPN and CDR2 SVGIG (reference sequence). The CDR3 is 12 amino acids. The DNA for the CDR3 is TGTGCCTGGGGGACAACTAATCAGCCCCAGCATTTT. Amino acid sequence: CAWGTTNQPQHF.

CDR3 nucleotide sequence: TGCGCCAGCCGAATCGTGGTAGCGGGAGGCACAGATACGCAGTATTTT. Residues: CASRIVVAGGTDTQYF. J is TRBJ2-3 and V is TRBV5-1; 9 positions agree with TRBD2. The CDR3 loop spans 16 amino acids. Germline V gene sequence: CDR1 SGHRS, CDR2 YFSETQ. The junction had 10 bases not matched to a gene; V was cut back by 7 bases and J by 1 base.

The gene calls are TRBV4-1 and TRBJ2-7; 7 bases agree with TRBD1. The CDR3 contains 13 residues. Germline CDR1 reads MGHRA; CDR2 reads YSYEKL. The junction had 4 bases not matched to a gene; V was cut back by 3 bases and J by 5 bases. CDR3 nucleotides: TGCGCCAGCAGCCACCTAACAGGGGACGAGCAGTACTTC. Translated: CASSHLTGDEQYF.

CDR3 nucleotide sequence: TGCAGCGAGTCTAGCGGTAACAATGAGCAGTTCTTC. Encoded protein: CSESSGNNEQFF. V and J are TRBV29-1 and TRBJ2-1; 7 bases map to TRBD2. Germline V lookup: CDR1 SQVTM, CDR2 ANQGSEA. This CDR3 has 12 amino acids. Trimming cost V 7 bases and J 5 bases; bases outside gene matches: 5.

This chain joins TRBV18 and TRBJ2-3; D is undetermined. CDR1 is KGHSH, CDR2 LQKENI, per germline. This CDR3 region has 13 residues. V gave up 3 bases and J gave up 3 bases, with 7 bases separating them. CDR3 in DNA: TGTGCCAGCTCACCTAGTTTTACAGATACGCAGTATTTT. Translation: CASSPSFTDTQYF.

V is TRBV27 and J is TRBJ2-7; maybe TRBD1 (6 bases). The CDR3 loop spans 15 amino acids. Trimming stripped 0 bases from V and 3 bases from J, with 12 bases between. The germline V gene has CDR1 MNHEY and CDR2 SMNVEV (reference sequence). The CDR3 sequence is CASSLSGYRDYEQYF. DNA of the CDR3: TGTGCCAGCAGTTTATCCGGCTACAGGGACTACGAGCAGTACTTC.

Of note for this clone: At one end, the junction sequence differs from germline, possibly due to a read error. The rearrangement links TRBV6-5 to TRBJ1-2, with 11 bases aligning to TRBD1. The CDR3 consists of 16 residues. Germline V gene sequence: CDR1 MNHEY, CDR2 SVGAGI. CDR3 DNA sequence: TGTGCCAGCAATTACCGGGACAGGGGGACTAACTATGGCTACACCTTC. Protein: CASNYRDRGTNYGYTF.

The CDR3 DNA is TGTGCCAGCAGCTTATACGCGAAAGCGGGGGGCGGAAATGAGCAGTTCTTC. This encodes CASSLYAKAGGGNEQFF. The chain links TRBV7-3 to TRBJ2-1, with 9 bases aligning to TRBD2. J lost 7 bases, V lost 2 bases, and 12 bases had no gene match. Germline V gene sequence: CDR1 SGHTA, CDR2 FQGTGA. CDR3 length: 17 amino acids.

This chain uses TRBV6-1 with TRBJ1-5; TRBD1 aligns across 8 bases. The trim removed 7 bases at V and 0 bases at J, leaving 5 bases unmatched. Germline CDR1 reads MNHNS; CDR2 reads SASEGT. The CDR3 spans 15 residues. The CDR3 DNA reads TGTGCCAGCAACCAGGACAGGGTTAGCAATCAGCCCCAGCATTTT. Amino acid sequence: CASNQDRVSNQPQHF.